This TCR beta chain was sequenced during a study of PD-L1 blockade in urothelial cancer. Study-wide background: Per blood sample, T cells had a median of around 150,000. General study points: Durable benefit was linked to greater 3-week expansion of tumor-associated blood clones.

This CDR3 has 15 residues. Germline CDR1 and CDR2: SGDLS and YYNGEE. Unmatched junction bases numbered 9, after V lost 4 bases and J lost 5 bases. Time point here: peripheral blood 6 weeks after treatment start. Synthetic templates analogous to TCR were spiked into all PCRs individually. The assay was immunoSEQ multiplex PCR, and TCRdb's table has in-frame clones only and misses some. The sample lists about 91,000 clones, over 65% occurring once. Remarks on this clone: Its antigen is not identified.

This receptor was taken from a man between 65 and 79 years old with urothelial cancer. The chain employs TRBV9 and TRBJ2-1; 7 bases fit TRBD1. The source was PBMCs, collected around atezolizumab (anti-PD-L1) treatment. The CDR3 DNA reads TGTGCCAGCAGCAGCTCGACAGGGATCAACAATGAGCAGTTCTTC. This translates into CASSSSTGINNEQFF.